This T cell receptor beta chain was sequenced during a study of cytomegalovirus exposure and HLA in healthy donors. The wider study: In a later analysis, the 100 to 150 validation repertoires were reported to have used the same platform as the approximately 670 first-cohort repertoires.

Only in-frame clones appear in the TCRdb table, and some are missing; sequencing was by immunoSEQ multiplex PCR. Of about 56,000 clones in the sample, around nine tenths were seen once. Material: PBMCs. This sequence was found in a man younger than 35 in good health and CMV-seronegative.

The CDR3 protein is CASSLTGGGSYEQYF. CDR3 nucleotide sequence: TGTGCCAGCAGCCTCACCGGCGGGGGCTCCTACGAGCAGTACTTC. This chain connects TRBV13 to TRBJ2-7; 7 bases agree with TRBD2. Germline V lookup: CDR1 PRHDT, CDR2 FYEKMQ (reference sequence). The CDR3 length is 15 residues. The V and J ends lost 5 bases and 0 bases, in that order; junction bases with no gene match: 7.